The 28 T cell receptor beta chains presented below share a single source sample, sequenced in a study of blood T cell repertoires in COVID-19. This table comes from immunoSEQ multiplex PCR, and its TCRdb copy is limited to in-frame clones, with some not included. The repertoire holds under 300,000 clones, with about 85% as singletons. The sequencing sample was made of PBMCs or T cells enriched from blood (not recorded which). These receptors originate from a woman aged 45-65 years who had recovered from COVID-19.

The CDR3 DNA reads as TGTGCCAGCAGCTTGCCGACTAGCGGGAGGTCCTACGAGCAGTACTTC. It yields the protein CASSLPTSGRSYEQYF. The chain has TRBV5-6 and TRBJ2-7; 13 positions agree with TRBD2. Germline V gives CDR1 SGHDT, CDR2 YYEEEE. Losses at the gene ends were 1 base for V and 1 base for J; bases not matched to a gene: 2. This CDR3 comprises 16 residues.

This clone was detected only a few times. The chain employs TRBV4-2 and TRBJ2-2; 7 positions agree with TRBD2. Per the germline V gene, CDR1 is LGHNA and CDR2 is YNFKEQ. The CDR3 extends over 16 amino acids. Unmatched junction bases numbered 9, after V lost 4 bases and J lost 4 bases. CDR3 region: CASSPWAGVGTGELFF. The CDR3 coding sequence is TGTGCCAGCAGCCCCTGGGCGGGAGTGGGCACCGGGGAGCTGTTTTTT.

V is TRBV7-2 and J is TRBJ2-1; D might be TRBD1 (5 bases). Germline V gene lookup returns CDR1 SGHTA and CDR2 FQGNSA. The V end lost 4 bases, the J end lost 12 bases, and 16 bases lay between the germline ends. This CDR3 is built from 13 residues. CDR3 in amino acids: CASSSQGSIRQFF. The DNA for the CDR3 is TGTGCCAGCAGCTCGCAGGGTAGTATCAGGCAGTTCTTC.

The rearrangement links TRBV12-5 to TRBJ1-2; D gene ambiguous. With 2 bases removed from V and 2 bases from J, the gap between germline ends came to 3 bases. The CDR3 is 12 residues long. Per germline, CDR1 LGHNT and CDR2 FRNRAP. The CDR3 region has the DNA TGTGCTAGTGGTTTGTTAAACTATGGCTACACCTTC. Its protein is CASGLLNYGYTF.

The rearrangement joins TRBV7-2 to TRBJ2-3, with a weak D call TRBD2 (6 bases). The CDR3 contains 14 residues. Between the trimmed V and J ends, which lost 1 base and 8 bases, there was a span of 13 bases. In germline, CDR1 is SGHTA, CDR2 FQGNSA. Written as DNA, the CDR3 is TGTGCCAGCAGCTTAGTAGGAGGAGCGGGTACGCAGTATTTT. This codes for CASSLVGGAGTQYF. Supplemented by reference TRBV7-2 and TRBJ2-3, the full variable domain reads GAGVSQSPSNKVTEKGKDVELRCDPISGHTALYWYRQSLGQGLEFLIYFQGNSAPDKSGLPSDRFSAERTGGSVSTLTIQRTQQEDSAVYLCASSLVGGAGTQYFGPGTRLTVL.

The chain joins TRBV19 to TRBJ1-5; D possibly corresponds to TRBD1 (5 bases). Deletions cut 5 bases from V and 2 bases from J, with 13 bases between. The V gene's germline CDR1 is LNHDA and CDR2 SQIVND (reference sequence). The CDR3 loop spans 15 amino acids. The DNA for the CDR3 is TGTGCCAGTAGTTATCAGGGAGGGGGCAATCAGCCCCAGCATTTT. It encodes CASSYQGGGNQPQHF.

The chain is built from TRBV5-4 and TRBJ1-1; 7 nucleotides match TRBD1. The germline V gene has CDR1 SGHNT and CDR2 YYREEE (reference sequence). The V gene end was trimmed by 4 bases and the J gene end by 1 base; junction bases not matched to a gene: 10. The CDR3 length is 16 residues. The CDR3 loop is CASSPPKTGTNTEAFF. For the CDR3, the DNA is TGTGCCAGCAGCCCGCCTAAGACAGGGACGAACACTGAAGCTTTCTTT.

The chain combines TRBV11-2 with TRBJ1-6; D is possibly TRBD1 (6 bases). Germline V lookup: CDR1 SGHAT, CDR2 FQNNGV. This CDR3 contains 13 residues. V lost 5 bases and J 8 bases, leaving 10 bases between the germline ends. The CDR3 DNA is TGTGCCAGCAGCCCATACAGGGATTCACCCCTCCACTTT. Its translation: CASSPYRDSPLHF. Full variable domain (remainder filled in from reference TRBV11-2 and TRBJ1-6): EAGVAQSPRYKIIEKRQSVAFWCNPISGHATLYWYQQILGQGPKLLIQFQNNGVVDDSQLPKDRFSAERLKGVDSTLKIQPAKLEDSAVYLCASSPYRDSPLHFGNGTRLTVT.

About this clone itself: Germline and junction disagree at one end, which may indicate a read error. This sequence joins TRBV7-7 and TRBJ2-5; 7 bases fit TRBD2. The germline gives CDR1 SSHAT, CDR2 FNYEAQ (reference sequence). CDR3 length: 15 amino acids. The CDR3 nucleotides read TGTGCTAGCAGCGTGCTAGCGGCAATAACGGAGACCCAGTACTTC. This gives the protein CASSVLAAITETQYF.

This chain links TRBV11-2 with TRBJ2-7, with D maybe TRBD1 (6 bases). Looked up from germline, CDR1 is SGHAT and CDR2 is FQNNGV. The CDR3 has 17 residues. V was trimmed by 1 base and J by 4 bases, leaving 20 bases between them. For the CDR3, the DNA is TGTGCCAGCAGCTTAGGACAGGCGTACTCCTACTCTTACGAGCAGTACTTC. Amino acid sequence: CASSLGQAYSYSYEQYF. Combining the CDR3 with reference TRBV11-2 and TRBJ2-7 gives the whole variable domain EAGVAQSPRYKIIEKRQSVAFWCNPISGHATLYWYQQILGQGPKLLIQFQNNGVVDDSQLPKDRFSAERLKGVDSTLKIQPAKLEDSAVYLCASSLGQAYSYSYEQYFGPGTRLTVT.

The sample holds one count of this clone. The genes are TRBV24-1 and TRBJ2-7, with 9 bases fitting TRBD1. CDR3 length: 13 residues. V lost 9 bases, J lost 1 base, and 3 bases stayed unmatched. Germline CDR1 KGHDR, CDR2 SFDVKD. Here the CDR3 reads CATSGQGSYEQYF. The CDR3 nucleotides read TGTGCCACCTCAGGACAGGGGTCCTACGAGCAGTACTTC.

This clone was seen at least ten times. This chain connects TRBV28 to TRBJ1-5; D uncertain. This CDR3 has 14 amino acids. Trimming pared 6 bases from V and 7 bases from J, leaving 16 bases between. The germline V gene encodes CDR1 MDHEN and CDR2 SYDVKM. CDR3 in amino acids: CASSGVFSRQPQHF. The CDR3 coding sequence is TGTGCCAGCAGCGGGGTCTTCTCAAGACAGCCCCAGCATTTT.

In DNA, the CDR3 is TGCGCCGGACACCCGCGGGAATCGGACACTGAAGCTTTCTTT. Translating it yields CAGHPRESDTEAFF. The chain carries TRBV4-1 and TRBJ1-1; weak D call: TRBD1 (5 bases). V lost 11 bases to trimming and J lost 3 bases, with 19 bases between them. The CDR3 runs to 14 residues. In germline, CDR1 is MGHRA, CDR2 YSYEKL.

This chain uses TRBV5-1 with TRBJ1-6; no reliable D call. In germline, CDR1 is SGHRS, CDR2 YFSETQ. Trimming took 4 bases from V and 8 from J, leaving 16 bases between them. The CDR3 extends over 15 amino acids. The CDR3 here is CASSPGSSSYSPLHF. The CDR3 DNA is TGCGCCAGCAGCCCGGGTAGTAGCAGTTATTCACCCCTCCACTTT.

This rearrangement joins TRBV24-1 to TRBJ1-1, with TRBD1 matching 9 bases. This CDR3 is 15 amino acids long. Germline assignment: CDR1 KGHDR and CDR2 SFDVKD. V trimming: 5 bases; J trimming: 2 bases; junction bases outside the gene matches: 5. CDR3: CATSASGQGNTEAFF. The CDR3 bases are TGTGCCACCAGTGCTTCGGGACAGGGAAACACTGAAGCTTTCTTT.

The gene calls are TRBV11-2 and TRBJ2-1; D might be TRBD2 (5 bases). Per the germline V gene, CDR1 is SGHAT and CDR2 is FQNNGV. V was shortened by 7 bases and J by 2 bases, with 12 bases between the two germline ends. This CDR3 is 14 amino acids long. CDR3 amino acids: CASTQTTPYNEQFF. CDR3 DNA: TGTGCCAGCACCCAGACTACTCCCTACAATGAGCAGTTCTTC.

This sequence joins TRBV9 and TRBJ2-1, with 14 bases identical to TRBD2. The J segment lost 8 bases and the V segment lost 0 bases, leaving 10 bases of the junction unmatched. The CDR3 covers 18 residues. CDR1 is SGDLS and CDR2 is YYNGEE in the germline V gene. CDR3 sequence reads: CASSVDRFGTSGSDEQFF. The CDR3 nucleotides are TGTGCCAGCAGCGTAGATCGATTCGGGACTAGCGGGAGTGATGAGCAGTTCTTC.

This chain joins TRBV5-1 and TRBJ2-6, with 9 bases lining up with TRBD1. With V trimmed by 9 bases and J by 0 bases, 13 bases remained unmatched. CDR1 and CDR2 (germline): SGHRS, YFSETQ. The CDR3 contains 18 residues. The CDR3 nucleotides are TGCGCCACCAATATGGGACAGGGCGAAATCTCTGGGGCCAACGTCCTGACTTTC. Translation gives CATNMGQGEISGANVLTF.

V is TRBV29-1 and J is TRBJ2-1, with D maybe TRBD2 (5 bases). There are 14 residues in the CDR3. Trimming pared 2 bases from V and 10 bases from J, leaving 18 bases between. Germline CDR1 SQVTM, CDR2 ANQGSEA. The CDR3 coding sequence is TGCAGCGTTGAAAGACTACCAATAATAGGGGAGCAGTTCTTC. It codes for CSVERLPIIGEQFF.

The CDR3 DNA reads as TGTGCCAGTAGTAGTAAGCGGGACCGAAACAATGAGCAGTTCTTC. Translated, it gives CASSSKRDRNNEQFF. The chain joins TRBV19 to TRBJ2-1; TRBD2 matches at 7 bases. Germline V CDR1 and CDR2: LNHDA, SQIVND (reference sequence). Losses at the gene ends were 4 bases for V and 5 bases for J; bases not matched to a gene: 8. CDR3 length equals 15 residues.

V gene TRBV11-3 combines with J gene TRBJ2-3, with D possibly TRBD2 on 5 matching bases. The ends were cut back, 3 bases at V and 5 bases at J, with 12 bases in the middle. CDR3 size: 14 residues. CDR1 is SGHNT and CDR2 is YENEEA in the germline V gene. The chain's CDR3 is CASSLRGREDTQYF. DNA of the CDR3: TGTGCCAGCAGCTTGAGAGGGAGAGAAGATACGCAGTATTTT.

The chain recombines TRBV5-1 with TRBJ1-2, with D possibly being TRBD1 (6 bases). Trimming removed 2 bases at V and 2 bases at J, with 13 bases between. Looked up from germline, CDR1 is SGHRS and CDR2 is YFSETQ. CDR3 size: 15 residues. CDR3 protein: CASSFRGASNYGYTF. The DNA of the CDR3 is TGCGCCAGCAGCTTCCGGGGGGCTTCGAACTATGGCTACACCTTC. Full variable domain (remainder filled in from reference TRBV5-1 and TRBJ1-2): KAGVTQTPRYLIKTRGQQVTLSCSPISGHRSVSWYQQTPGQGLQFLFEYFSETQRNKGNFPGRFSGRQFSNSRSEMNVSTLELGDSALYLCASSFRGASNYGYTFGSGTRLTVV.

This sequence joins TRBV15 and TRBJ2-3, with 11 bases identical to TRBD2. Germline V gene sequence: CDR1 LNHNV, CDR2 YYDKDF (reference sequence). CDR3 size: 20 residues. The trim removed 2 bases at V and 2 bases at J, leaving 15 bases unmatched. The CDR3 DNA reads as TGTGCCACCAGCAGACCCCCTGGTACTAGCGGGAGAAAGTTCACAGATACGCAGTATTTT. It encodes CATSRPPGTSGRKFTDTQYF.

The chain has TRBV2 and TRBJ1-5; D not resolved. V dropped 3 bases and J dropped 7 bases, with 7 bases sitting between them. Looked up from germline, CDR1 is SNHLY and CDR2 is FYNNEI. The CDR3 is 12 amino acids. The DNA of the CDR3 is TGTGCCAGCAGTGATTCCCTCCAGCCCCAGCATTTT. Protein product: CASSDSLQPQHF.

This clone showed up just once. The chain is built from TRBV19 and TRBJ1-2; D call uncertain. The CDR3 length is 16 residues. Germline loops: CDR1 LNHDA, CDR2 SQIVND (reference sequence). Between the trimmed V and J ends, which lost 4 bases and 4 bases, there was a span of 19 bases. As DNA, the CDR3 is TGTGCCAGTAGTAACGGCGGGCCGCGCCCTGTCTATGGCTACACCTTC. Translation gives CASSNGGPRPVYGYTF.

The rearrangement uses TRBV10-3 and TRBJ1-3; tentatively, D is TRBD1 (6 bases). There are 13 residues in the CDR3. V was shortened by 9 bases and J by 2 bases, with 11 bases between the two germline ends. Germline CDR1 is ENHRY and CDR2 is SYGVKD. The DNA for the CDR3 is TGTGCCATAGGGACAATTGCTGGAAACACCATATATTTT. This translates into CAIGTIAGNTIYF.

V is TRBV7-6 and J is TRBJ2-2; no definite D call. Deletions cut 1 base from V and 4 bases from J, with 7 bases between. The CDR3 is made up of 14 amino acids. CDR1 is SGHVS, CDR2 FNYEAQ, per germline. This chain's CDR3 is CASSLGLSTGELFF. CDR3 coding DNA: TGTGCCAGCAGCTTAGGTCTGTCCACCGGGGAGCTGTTTTTT.

The chain has TRBV28 and TRBJ2-1; TRBD1 matches 8 bases. The CDR3 contains 12 residues. Per germline, CDR1 MDHEN and CDR2 SYDVKM. The V and J ends lost 5 bases and 12 bases, in that order; junction bases with no gene match: 6. The CDR3 coding sequence is TGTGCCAGCAGTACCCAGGGGGCCGGGCAGTTCTTC. Translated: CASSTQGAGQFF.